This is a list of T cell receptor beta chains from one sample in a study of blood T cell repertoires in COVID-19. Sequenced by immunoSEQ multiplex PCR; TCRdb stores in-frame clones only, minus some. The sample holds some 290,000 clones; about four fifths are singletons and the top ten take under 3%. Sequenced sample: peripheral blood. These TCRs come from a woman aged 55-70 years with active or convalescent COVID-19. Both conserved end residues are part of each CDR3. The D gene is left open where the match is weak. The size field is filled for only some rows; it gives once, few, many or a size class.

NA | few | TRBJ2-1 | TRBV9 | TGTGCCAGCTCCGGGACTCGAAACGAGAAGCAGTTCTTC | CASSGTRNEKQFF
NA | NA | TRBJ2-3 | TRBV15 | TGTGCCACCAGCAGAGAAATGGCGGGACCCTACCCAAGCACAGATACGCAGTATTTT | CATSREMAGPYPSTDTQYF
TRBD1 | NA | TRBJ1-2 | TRBV4-2 | TGTGCCAGCAGCCAAGGGGACAGCTATGGCTACACCTTC | CASSQGDSYGYTF
TRBD2 | once | TRBJ2-3 | TRBV6-5 | TGTGCCAGCGAGCGGGGGGGCGGGGGCACAGATACGCAGTATTTT | CASERGGGGTDTQYF
NA | NA | TRBJ1-5 | TRBV19 | TGTGCCAGTAGTCTACAGCCTCCCCTTCTCAATCAGCCCCAGCATTTT | CASSLQPPLLNQPQHF
TRBD1 | NA | TRBJ1-5 | TRBV6-5 | TGTGCCAGCATCAAGGGGACAGGAACTCAGCCCCAGCATTTT | CASIKGTGTQPQHF
TRBD1 | NA | TRBJ2-3 | TRBV7-6 | TGTGCCAGCAGCTTAGACAGGGGAACAGATACGCAGTATTTT | CASSLDRGTDTQYF
NA | few | TRBJ1-1 | TRBV9 | TGTGCCAGCAGCGTAGCGGCAGGGATGGGGTTCGGTGAAGCTTTCTTT | CASSVAAGMGFGEAFF
NA | once | TRBJ1-2 | TRBV10-3 | TGTGCCATCGTTACAGAGAACTATGGCTACACCTTC | CAIVTENYGYTF
NA | NA | TRBJ1-5 | TRBV5-1 | TGCGCCAGCAGCCCCGATGGACAGCCCAATCAGCCCCAGCATTTT | CASSPDGQPNQPQHF
NA | NA | TRBJ2-1 | TRBV14 | TGTGCCAGCAGCTTCACTTCCTACAATGAGCAGTTCTTC | CASSFTSYNEQFF
NA | NA | TRBJ1-6 | TRBV9 | TGTGCCAGCAGCGTACAGGGCAATAATTCACCCCTCCACTTT | CASSVQGNNSPLHF
TRBD2 | NA | TRBJ2-3 | TRBV28 | TGTGCCAGCAGCTTAGCGGGGGCTCAAAGAGGAGATACGCAGTATTTT | CASSLAGAQRGDTQYF
NA | few | TRBJ2-1 | TRBV6-1 | TGTGCCAGCAGTGAAGCGGAAGGGGCACCCTCCTACAATGAGCAGTTCTTC | CASSEAEGAPSYNEQFF
TRBD2 | NA | TRBJ2-3 | TRBV6-5 | TGTGCCAGCAGGGAGCGGGGGGGCGAGACAGATACGCAGTATTTT | CASRERGGETDTQYF
TRBD1 | once | TRBJ1-1 | TRBV19 | TGTGCCAGTAGTAGGGACAGGGAGAACACTGAAGCTTTCTTT | CASSRDRENTEAFF
NA | NA | TRBJ1-6 | TRBV18 | TGTGCCAGCTCACCAATTGCGGATCCCAATTCACCCCTCCACTTT | CASSPIADPNSPLHF
NA | NA | TRBJ2-3 | TRBV7-9 | TGTGCCAGCAGCTTAGATCGTGGGGCCTCCACAGATACGCAGTATTTT | CASSLDRGASTDTQYF
TRBD1 | NA | TRBJ2-7 | TRBV5-1 | TGCGCCAGCAGCTCAACCGGGACAGGGGGATACGAGCAGTACTTC | CASSSTGTGGYEQYF
TRBD1 | NA | TRBJ2-7 | TRBV18 | TGTGCCAGCTCACTATTAGGACAGGGTGGGATCTACGAGCAGTACTTC | CASSLLGQGGIYEQYF
NA | NA | TRBJ2-3 | TRBV30 | TGTGCCTGGAGGAAGGGGGATTATGGTACGCAGTATTTT | CAWRKGDYGTQYF
NA | NA | TRBJ1-1 | TRBV28 | TGTGCCAGCAGTTTTTGGGGGGGTCGCACTGAAGCTTTCTTT | CASSFWGGRTEAFF
NA | NA | TRBJ2-6 | TRBV4-2 | TGTGCCAGCAGCCAAATACAGGGCTCTGGGGCCAACGTCCTGACTTTC | CASSQIQGSGANVLTF
TRBD1 | NA | TRBJ2-2 | TRBV3-1/TRBV3-2 | TGTGCCAGCAGCCCAGGACAGGGGGCCATCGGGGAGCTGTTTTTT | CASSPGQGAIGELFF
TRBD1 | NA | TRBJ2-3 | TRBV30 | TGTGCCTGGAGTGTAGACAGGGGATTTCCAACGCAGTATTTT | CAWSVDRGFPTQYF
TRBD1 | few | TRBJ2-5 | TRBV6-5 | TGTGCCAGCAGTTGGACAGGGGGCGAGACCCAGTACTTC | CASSWTGGETQYF
NA | NA | TRBJ2-1 | TRBV7-3 | TGTGCCAGCAGCTTGACGGGGGGCCTACACGAGCAGTTCTTC | CASSLTGGLHEQFF
TRBD1 | NA | TRBJ2-3 | TRBV7-8 | TGTGCCAGCAGCGTAAGACAGGGGGTGGCTACGCAGTATTTT | CASSVRQGVATQYF
NA | NA | TRBJ2-7 | TRBV7-8 | TGTGCCAGCAGCACGGACGGGAACGAGCAGTACTTC | CASSTDGNEQYF
NA | NA | TRBJ2-5 | TRBV7-2 | TGTGCCAGCAGTTCCGATCAGGGAAGCCAGTACTTC | CASSSDQGSQYF
TRBD1 | NA | TRBJ1-2 | TRBV4-1 | TGCGCCAGCAGCCAAGGTCCAGGGGGGATTAACTATGGCTACACCTTC | CASSQGPGGINYGYTF
TRBD2 | NA | TRBJ2-2 | TRBV5-4 | TGTGCCAGCAGCTTAGTGCGGGGGGGCGGCACCGGGGAGCTGTTTTTT | CASSLVRGGGTGELFF
TRBD1 | NA | TRBJ1-6 | TRBV19 | TGTGCCAGTAACCAGATCGACAGGGGGAATAATTCACCCCTCCACTTT | CASNQIDRGNNSPLHF
NA | NA | TRBJ2-3 | TRBV9 | TGTGCCAGCAGCGTAGCCAGGGCTGGAGATACGCAGTATTTT | CASSVARAGDTQYF
TRBD2 | NA | TRBJ2-1 | TRBV4-1 | TGCGCCAGCAGCCAAGATCCCCGGGGGGTGGTGAGAGAGCAGTTCTTC | CASSQDPRGVVREQFF
TRBD2 | NA | TRBJ2-7 | TRBV7-8 | TGTGCCAGCAGGGCTAGCGGGGGGGCTATTGGCGAGCAGTACTTC | CASRASGGAIGEQYF
NA | NA | TRBJ1-6 | TRBV7-9 | TGTGCCAGCAGCCACGACAAGCTGGGTGATTCACCCCTCCACTTT | CASSHDKLGDSPLHF
NA | once | TRBJ2-2 | TRBV7-2 | TGTGCCACCCTTGCCAGGAACACCGGGGAGCTGTTTTTT | CATLARNTGELFF
TRBD1 | NA | TRBJ1-2 | TRBV6-5 | TGTGCCAGCAAATTGGGACAGGGGGCCGTTGATGGCTACACCTTC | CASKLGQGAVDGYTF
NA | many | TRBJ1-2 | TRBV29-1 | TGCAGCGTTGAAGATGCGGGTTTCCCCTATGGCTACACCTTC | CSVEDAGFPYGYTF
NA | once | TRBJ1-1 | TRBV5-1 | TGCGCCAGCAGCACAGGACAGCATGAAGCTTTCTTT | CASSTGQHEAFF
NA | NA | TRBJ1-6 | TRBV6-6 | TGTGCCAGCAGTTACGGGGCGGACGATAATTCACCCCTCCACTTT | CASSYGADDNSPLHF
NA | NA | TRBJ1-1 | TRBV11-3 | TGTGCCAGCAGCTTACAAGGGGGAGCTGAAGCTTTCTTT | CASSLQGGAEAFF